The present entry profiles one T cell receptor (beta chain) with its context. Antigen unknown. The data stem from a study of shared clonotypes between healthy human individuals. Study-level results: Clonotypes shared by all four donors outscored non-shared clonotypes in generation probability. Only blood was sampled; tissue repertoires likely differ.

V was trimmed by 1 base and J by 6 bases, leaving 7 bases between them. Germline V lookup: CDR1 KGHSH, CDR2 LQKENI. This CDR3 contains 13 residues. In replicate PCRs of sorted subsets, roughly 210 ng DNA, approximately 32,000 T cell genomes, was used. Assay used: immunoSEQ multiplex PCR; TCRdb lists only in-frame clones, some missing. The profile covers approximately 2,000,000 clones, with 85% to 95% appearing a single time and 0.37% taken by the ten largest. The chain recombines TRBV18 with TRBJ2-1; no clear D gene. Sequencing used naive CD4+ T cells from PBMCs. Noted subset: CD45RA+ positively selected. The sequence derives from a man younger than 30 in good health. Some clones in this sample may be carry-over from other donors' samples. CDR3 bases: TGTGCCAGCTCACCACTAGGGTTCAATGAGCAGTTCTTC. Protein sequence: CASSPLGFNEQFF. The complete variable domain, with remaining parts taken from reference TRBV18 and TRBJ2-1, reads NAGVMQNPRHLVRRRGQEARLRCSPMKGHSHVYWYRQLPEEGLKFMVYLQKENIIDESGMPKERFSAEFPKEGPSILRIQQVVRGDSAAYFCASSPLGFNEQFFGPGTRLTVL.